The 32 T cell receptor beta chains in this list originate from one sample, sequenced in a study of preoperative IRX-2 immunotherapy in early breast cancer. The treatment is: preoperative locoregional IRX-2 cytokine immunotherapy. TCRdb's table, derived via immunoSEQ multiplex PCR, lists solely in-frame clones and lacks some. This sample has roughly 5,300 clones; approximately 70% occur once, and the top ten carry roughly 15%. The input for sequencing was tumor tissue, taken before IRX-2 immunotherapy. Receptors originate from a human donor with breast cancer.

CDR3 loop: CASSLAGQGSETQYF. The CDR3 region has the DNA TGTGCCAGCAGCTTGGCCGGACAGGGGAGCGAGACCCAGTACTTC. The V and J genes are TRBV11-3 and TRBJ2-5; TRBD1 aligns across 9 bases. After removal of 3 bases from V and 5 bases from J, the junction contained 7 bases not matched to a gene. The CDR3 has 15 residues. Germline CDR1 is SGHNT and CDR2 is YENEEA.

This clone was found a few times. The gene calls are TRBV28 and TRBJ1-2; 9 bases are a match to TRBD1. The CDR3 has 15 amino acids. Germline V gives CDR1 MDHEN, CDR2 SYDVKM. J gave up 8 bases and V 2 bases, and 9 bases lay outside the gene matches. Written as DNA, the CDR3 is TGTGCCAGCAGTTTAGGGGGACAGGGAACTAGGGGCTACACCTTC. The encoded protein is CASSLGGQGTRGYTF.

The V gene is TRBV6-8, the J gene TRBJ1-3; a weak D match, TRBD1 (6 bases). The CDR3 length is 13 residues. Germline V gene lookup returns CDR1 MNHGY and CDR2 SAAAGT. V gave up 9 bases and J gave up 2 bases, with 11 bases separating them. The CDR3 nucleotides read TGTGCCAGTAGTCGGACAGCTGGAAACACCATATATTTT. Its translation is CASSRTAGNTIYF.

J is TRBJ2-1 and V is TRBV18; weak D call: TRBD1 (5 bases). Germline V gene lookup returns CDR1 KGHSH and CDR2 LQKENI. The CDR3 is made up of 15 amino acids. Trimming removed 2 bases at V and 6 bases at J, with 14 bases between. CDR3 in DNA: TGTGCCAGCTCACCATCAGGGTCTACTGGCAATGAGCAGTTCTTC. Translated, it gives CASSPSGSTGNEQFF.

V usage is TRBV19 and J usage is TRBJ1-5; possibly TRBD1 for D (5 bases). Between the trimmed V and J ends, which lost 8 bases and 0 bases, there was a span of 17 bases. Germline loops: CDR1 LNHDA, CDR2 SQIVND (reference sequence). The CDR3 consists of 16 residues. The CDR3 DNA reads TGTGCCAGTGAACTTCGGGGGATAGGTAGCAATCAGCCCCAGCATTTT. It specifies CASELRGIGSNQPQHF.

The table lists this clone with a few counts. V and J are TRBV11-3 and TRBJ2-7, with 14 bases aligning to TRBD2. The CDR3 contains 19 residues. Germline CDR1 is SGHNT and CDR2 is YENEEA. After removal of 3 bases from V and 4 bases from J, the junction contained 14 bases not matched to a gene. CDR3 region: CASSLQFGLAGGRFYEQYF. The CDR3 nucleotides read TGTGCCAGCAGCTTGCAATTCGGACTAGCGGGAGGCAGGTTTTACGAGCAGTACTTC.

The V and J genes are TRBV19 and TRBJ1-1, with unresolved D. V was shortened by 8 bases and J by 5 bases, with 12 bases between the two germline ends. Germline V gene lookup returns CDR1 LNHDA and CDR2 SQIVND (reference sequence). The CDR3 is made up of 12 amino acids. CDR3 in amino acids: CASGKERTEAFF. For the CDR3, the DNA is TGTGCCAGTGGGAAGGAAAGGACTGAAGCTTTCTTT. Drawing the rest from reference TRBV19 and TRBJ1-1, the complete variable domain is DGGITQSPKYLFRKEGQNVTLSCEQNLNHDAMYWYRQDPGQGLRLIYYSQIVNDFQKGDIAEGYSVSREKKESFPLTVTSAQKNPTAFYLCASGKERTEAFFGQGTRLTVV.

The rearrangement uses TRBV16 and TRBJ2-3, with a possible D match to TRBD1 (6 bases). Germline lookup yields CDR1 KGHSY and CDR2 FQNENV. The CDR3 consists of 15 residues. Trimming left V 4 bases short and J 4 bases short, with 15 bases between. CDR3 sequence (DNA): TGTGCCAGCAGCCGCGATGGACAGCGCGCAGATACGCAGTATTTT. This gives the protein CASSRDGQRADTQYF.

V is TRBV6-8 and J is TRBJ1-2, with D uncertain. The CDR3 sequence is 16 residues long. Germline-derived CDR1 and CDR2 are MNHGY and SAAAGT. Trimming took 5 bases from V and 4 from J, leaving 20 bases between them. The CDR3 sequence: CASSEEASMRTYGYTF. In DNA form, the CDR3 reads TGTGCCAGCAGTGAGGAAGCCTCTATGCGAACCTATGGCTACACCTTC.

The genes are TRBV11-3 and TRBJ1-4, with D possibly TRBD1 on 6 matching bases. Trimming stripped 5 bases from V and 4 bases from J, with 11 bases between. The CDR3 consists of 14 residues. Germline lookup yields CDR1 SGHNT and CDR2 YENEEA. CDR3 sequence: CASSQGTHNEKLFF. The CDR3 coding sequence is TGTGCCAGCAGCCAGGGGACCCATAATGAAAAACTGTTTTTT.

CDR3 in DNA: TGTGCCAGCAGTTTAAATTTGGGAGGGGGGGTCACTGAAGCTTTCTTT. Translated, it gives CASSLNLGGGVTEAFF. The chain couples TRBV28 to TRBJ1-1; D is possibly TRBD1 (6 bases). The CDR3 is 16 amino acids. Trimming shortened V by 2 bases and J by 4 bases, and 17 bases separated the two germline ends. Germline V gene lookup returns CDR1 MDHEN and CDR2 SYDVKM.

This clone was observed a single time. V and J are TRBV6-8 and TRBJ1-5; no reliable D call. V was shortened by 7 bases and J by 4 bases, with 11 bases between the two germline ends. Per the germline V gene, CDR1 is MNHGY and CDR2 is SAAAGT. The CDR3 runs 13 residues. The CDR3 DNA sequence: TGTGCCAGCATTCGGGAAAGGAATCAGCCCCAGCATTTT. Translating it yields CASIRERNQPQHF.

CDR3 protein: CAWSPPHGADAGNTIYF. CDR3 bases: TGTGCCTGGAGTCCCCCCCACGGGGCTGACGCTGGAAACACCATATATTTT. The chain links TRBV30 to TRBJ1-3, with D possibly being TRBD1 (5 bases). Germline CDR1 is GTSNPN and CDR2 is SVGIG (reference sequence). This CDR3 spans 17 amino acids. Trimming removed 2 bases from V and 2 bases from J, with 19 bases in between.

In nucleotides, the CDR3 is TGTGCCTGGAGACTCATGAACACTGAAGCTTTCTTT. Its translation is CAWRLMNTEAFF. The chain links TRBV30 to TRBJ1-1; unclear D gene. Trimming took 3 bases from V and 0 from J, leaving 5 bases between them. The CDR3 has 12 residues. From germline, CDR1 is GTSNPN and CDR2 SVGIG (reference sequence).

The genes are TRBV28 and TRBJ1-4; perhaps TRBD1 as D (6 bases). The germline CDR1 and CDR2 sequences are MDHEN and SYDVKM. The CDR3 is made up of 15 amino acids. Trimming removed 5 bases at V and 4 bases at J, with 14 bases between. CDR3 region: CASSPYRTDNEKLFF. The CDR3 DNA follows: TGTGCCAGCAGTCCTTATCGGACAGATAATGAAAAACTGTTTTTT.

J is TRBJ2-1 and V is TRBV19; 8 bases line up with TRBD2. The germline CDR1 and CDR2 sequences are LNHDA and SQIVND (reference sequence). The J segment lost 3 bases and the V segment lost 1 base, leaving 5 bases of the junction unmatched. The CDR3 is 16 residues long. The CDR3 sequence: CASSIAQREIYNEQFF. The DNA of the CDR3 is TGTGCCAGTAGTATAGCCCAGCGGGAGATCTACAATGAGCAGTTCTTC.

This clone was recorded only once. The gene calls are TRBV6-8 and TRBJ1-2, with D perhaps matching TRBD1 (5 bases). The CDR3 consists of 16 residues. The germline V gene has CDR1 MNHGY and CDR2 SAAAGT. With 7 bases removed from V and 5 bases from J, the gap between germline ends came to 23 bases. The CDR3 sequence is CASTLGPGIRMYGYTF. CDR3 bases: TGTGCCAGCACTTTGGGGCCGGGTATTAGGATGTATGGCTACACCTTC.

V is TRBV6-8 and J is TRBJ1-1; D is unclear. The CDR3 has 14 amino acids. Trimming took off 5 bases at V and 4 bases at J, with 14 bases between the two ends. CDR1 is MNHGY, CDR2 SAAAGT, per germline. CDR3 nucleotides: TGTGCCAGCAGTATCATAAGGGATGGCACTGAAGCTTTCTTT. Protein product: CASSIIRDGTEAFF.

In DNA form, the CDR3 reads TGTGCCAGCTCCCCGGCAGTTAGGCGCACCGGGGAGCTGTTTTTT. As protein: CASSPAVRRTGELFF. The rearrangement links TRBV18 to TRBJ2-2; D call uncertain. The germline gives CDR1 KGHSH, CDR2 LQKENI. Trimming took 6 bases from V and 4 from J, leaving 15 bases between them. This CDR3 has 15 amino acids.

The chain combines TRBV6-8 with TRBJ2-7; 9 nucleotides align to TRBD1. Germline CDR1 is MNHGY and CDR2 is SAAAGT. The length of the CDR3 is 15 residues. The V segment lost 7 bases and the J segment 5 bases; nucleotides outside the gene matches: 12. The CDR3 sequence: CASNPTGTGKNEQYF. DNA for the CDR3: TGTGCCAGCAACCCGACCGGGACAGGGAAGAACGAGCAGTACTTC.

In this sample, this clone turned up once. The chain joins TRBV11-3 to TRBJ1-3; D not resolved. Germline V gene data show CDR1 as SGHNT and CDR2 as YENEEA. Trimming left V 2 bases short and J 0 bases short, with 11 bases between. The CDR3 is made up of 16 amino acids. The CDR3 DNA follows: TGTGCCAGCAGCTTATCCACACTTAGCTCTGGAAACACCATATATTTT. Protein product: CASSLSTLSSGNTIYF. Together with reference TRBV11-3 and TRBJ1-3, the CDR3 gives the full variable domain: EAGVVQSPRYKIIEKKQPVAFWCNPISGHNTLYWYLQNLGQGPELLIRYENEEAVDDSQLPKDRFSAERLKGVDSTLKIQPAELGDSAVYLCASSLSTLSSGNTIYFGEGSWLTVV.

The J gene is TRBJ2-6, the V gene TRBV29-1; 8 nucleotides align to TRBD2. Germline V gene lookup returns CDR1 SQVTM and CDR2 ANQGSEA. This CDR3 spans 15 amino acids. The CDR3 loop is CSCFSGGVGANVLTF. The CDR3, as DNA: TGCAGTTGTTTCAGCGGGGGCGTTGGGGCCAACGTCCTGACTTTC.

V is TRBV15 and J is TRBJ1-2; 10 bases match TRBD1. V gave up 0 bases and J gave up 7 bases; unmatched junction bases: 11. There are 17 residues in the CDR3. The germline V gene encodes CDR1 LNHNV and CDR2 YYDKDF (reference sequence). CDR3 sequence reads: CATSRDLGQGTVSGYTF. CDR3 nucleotide sequence: TGTGCCACCAGCAGAGATCTGGGACAGGGGACAGTAAGTGGCTACACCTTC. The variable domain in full, completed from reference TRBV15 and TRBJ1-2, reads DAMVIQNPRYQVTQFGKPVTLSCSQTLNHNVMYWYQQKSSQAPKLLFHYYDKDFNNEADTPDNFQSRRPNTSFCFLDIRSPGLGDTAMYLCATSRDLGQGTVSGYTFGSGTRLTVV.

The CDR3 sequence: CASSRPEQANYGYTF. CDR3 DNA: TGTGCCAGCTCACGCCCTGAACAGGCTAACTATGGCTACACCTTC. The genes are TRBV18 and TRBJ1-2; maybe TRBD1 (5 bases). This CDR3 region has 15 residues. Germline lookup yields CDR1 KGHSH and CDR2 LQKENI. V dropped 4 bases and J dropped 0 bases, with 12 bases sitting between them.

This clone was counted between two and nine times. The V call is TRBV28, the J call TRBJ1-5; D ambiguous. V was pared by 4 bases and J by 5 bases, with 15 bases between. In germline, CDR1 is MDHEN, CDR2 SYDVKM. The CDR3 has 15 amino acids. The CDR3 DNA follows: TGTGCCAGCAGTTCCAATATCCGGATACATCAGCCCCAGCATTTT. It is translated as CASSSNIRIHQPQHF.

V is TRBV23-1 and J is TRBJ2-3; D remains unclear. TRBV23-1 is filed as an ORF, its function uncertain. The CDR3 consists of 15 residues. V gave up 4 bases and J gave up 14 bases, with 25 bases separating them. The CDR3 nucleotides are TGCGCCAGCAGTCTATGTAAAGTCCCTAGATCCAATCCGTATTTT. Translating gives CASSLCKVPRSNPYF.

The chain is built from TRBV6-8 and TRBJ2-1; TRBD2 matches at 9 bases. The V segment lost 7 bases and the J segment 2 bases; nucleotides outside the gene matches: 6. Per germline, CDR1 MNHGY and CDR2 SAAAGT. The CDR3 length is 15 residues. The CDR3 region has the DNA TGTGCCAGCACCCAAACTAGCGGGCCCTACAATGAGCAGTTCTTC. Translating gives CASTQTSGPYNEQFF.

This rearrangement joins TRBV28 to TRBJ2-7; TRBD1 aligns across 11 bases. This CDR3 is built from 14 residues. Germline V gives CDR1 MDHEN, CDR2 SYDVKM. The V gene end was trimmed by 6 bases and the J gene end by 2 bases; junction bases not matched to a gene: 3. The CDR3 sequence: CASSGTGGTYEQYF. For the CDR3, the DNA is TGTGCCAGCAGCGGGACAGGGGGGACCTACGAGCAGTACTTC. Full variable domain (outside the CDR3, taken from reference TRBV28 and TRBJ2-7): DVKVTQSSRYLVKRTGEKVFLECVQDMDHENMFWYRQDPGLGLRLIYFSYDVKMKEKGDIPEGYSVSREKKERFSLILESASTNQTSMYLCASSGTGGTYEQYFGPGTRLTVT.

The V gene is TRBV19, the J gene TRBJ2-7; maybe TRBD1 (5 bases). V lost 3 bases and J 2 bases, leaving 11 bases between the germline ends. The CDR3 extends over 14 amino acids. CDR1 LNHDA and CDR2 SQIVND come from the germline V gene (reference sequence). Written as DNA, the CDR3 is TGTGCCAGTAGTATTGACAGTTCAACCTACGAGCAGTACTTC. Its translation: CASSIDSSTYEQYF.

This chain links TRBV6-8 with TRBJ1-2, with TRBD1 as a possible D gene (6 bases). The V gene's germline CDR1 is MNHGY and CDR2 SAAAGT. V gave up 4 bases and J gave up 4 bases, with 22 bases separating them. This CDR3 is built from 17 residues. CDR3 bases: TGTGCCAGCAGTTTATCGATTCCCGGGGGCGGTGGCTATGGCTACACCTTC. It encodes CASSLSIPGGGGYGYTF.

The chain employs TRBV10-2 and TRBJ2-1; the D gene is possibly TRBD1 (6 bases). Per the germline V gene, CDR1 is WSHSY and CDR2 is SAAADI. The CDR3 runs to 17 residues. V was pared by 6 bases and J by 2 bases, with 20 bases between. The CDR3 sequence is CASSRGSVELPYNEQFF. CDR3 DNA: TGCGCCAGCAGCAGGGGATCCGTAGAGCTTCCCTACAATGAGCAGTTCTTC.

This clone was found once. This rearrangement joins TRBV11-3 to TRBJ2-7; 7 nucleotides agree with TRBD1. Germline CDR1 is SGHNT and CDR2 is YENEEA. The CDR3 is 14 residues long. V lost 3 bases and J lost 9; bases outside the gene matches: 11. CDR3 in amino acids: CASSFTGTDPRQYF. In nucleotides, the CDR3 is TGTGCCAGCAGCTTCACCGGGACAGATCCTCGGCAGTACTTC.